The 25 T cell receptor beta chains listed next were all sequenced from one sample in a study of blood T cell repertoires in COVID-19 (dated by TCRdb to 2020 to 2021). Library creation used the immunoSEQ multiplex PCR assay. Entries here come from immuneACCESS through TCRdb and include only in-frame sequences with V and J called. Some clones fail to appear in such tables; in the studies checked, an unresolved V gene covers under half of the shortfall, and the cause of the remainder is unknown. The sample includes approximately 93,000 clones, with 72% observed a single time. Together, the top ten hold roughly 14% of the sample. Material for sequencing was peripheral blood. These receptors originate from a woman at least 80 years old with acute or convalescent COVID-19.

This chain joins TRBV6-2 or TRBV6-3 and TRBJ1-5; D is uncertain. Germline lookup yields CDR1 MNHEY and CDR2 SVGEGT. Trimming shortened V by 2 bases and J by 2 bases, and 7 bases separated the two germline ends. The CDR3 length is 14 residues. The CDR3 coding sequence is TGTGCCAGCAGTTACCTCGGGGGCAATCAGCCCCAGCATTTT. The encoded protein is CASSYLGGNQPQHF.

The chain recombines TRBV7-3 with TRBJ2-1; 10 bases agree with TRBD2. After removal of 1 base from V and 8 bases from J, the junction contained 5 bases not matched to a gene. The germline V gene encodes CDR1 SGHTA and CDR2 FQGTGA. This CDR3 has 15 residues. CDR3 DNA: TGTGCCAGCAGCTTAATGTCTAGCGGGGGAGATGAGCAGTTCTTC. Its translation is CASSLMSSGGDEQFF.

The V call is TRBV10-3, the J call TRBJ2-3; 8 bases are a match to TRBD2. CDR1 and CDR2 from the germline V gene are ENHRY and SYGVKD. CDR3 length: 17 amino acids. After removal of 8 bases from V and 0 bases from J, the junction contained 13 bases not matched to a gene. The CDR3: CAISASVSGGSTDTQYF. The CDR3 coding sequence is TGTGCCATCTCCGCCAGTGTGAGCGGGGGAAGCACAGATACGCAGTATTTT.

V gene TRBV5-4 combines with J gene TRBJ1-2; 8 bases fit TRBD1. V dropped 4 bases and J dropped 5; count of bases not matched to a gene: 7. This CDR3 region has 14 residues. The germline V gene has CDR1 SGHNT and CDR2 YYREEE (reference sequence). CDR3 loop: CASSPGTGYYGYTF. The CDR3 nucleotides are TGTGCCAGCAGCCCGGGGACAGGATATTATGGCTACACCTTC.

The chain combines TRBV24-1 with TRBJ2-1; 7 nucleotides match TRBD2. Germline-derived CDR1 and CDR2 are KGHDR and SFDVKD. Trimming at V came to 4 bases and at J to 5 bases, leaving 4 bases not matched to a gene. CDR3 length equals 14 residues. CDR3 nucleotide sequence: TGTGCCACCAGTGAATATGGGGGGGACAATGAGCAGTTCTTC. Encoded protein: CATSEYGGDNEQFF.

The CDR3 DNA follows: TGCGCCAGCAGACCCGGGACAGGGGGCGGTGGAGCTGAAGCTTTCTTT. It is translated as CASRPGTGGGGAEAFF. This chain uses TRBV5-1 with TRBJ1-1; the match to TRBD1 covers 12 bases. Per the germline V gene, CDR1 is SGHRS and CDR2 is YFSETQ. The CDR3 covers 16 residues. V lost 5 bases and J lost 6; bases outside the gene matches: 11.

This clone has a handful of counts. This rearrangement joins TRBV9 to TRBJ1-5; 10 bases fit TRBD1. The CDR3 runs 16 residues. V trimming: 3 bases; J trimming: 9 bases; junction bases outside the gene matches: 12. Germline CDR1 is SGDLS and CDR2 is YYNGEE. CDR3 in amino acids: CASSAGTGAFTRPQHF. The CDR3 DNA reads as TGTGCCAGCAGCGCGGGGACAGGGGCTTTTACTCGGCCCCAGCATTTT.

The rearrangement joins TRBV10-3 to TRBJ1-2; D may be TRBD1 (6 bases). Trimming pared 3 bases from V and 8 bases from J, leaving 19 bases between. Germline V CDR1 and CDR2: ENHRY, SYGVKD. This CDR3 comprises 15 residues. The CDR3 DNA sequence: TGTGCCATCAGTGAACGCCTCCAGGGGTCACGCGGCTACACCTTC. This translates into CAISERLQGSRGYTF.

The chain combines TRBV23-1 with TRBJ1-3; the D is unclear. TRBV23-1 is an ORF; its function is uncertain. Trimming shortened V by 9 bases and J by 0 bases, and 9 bases separated the two germline ends. The CDR3 is made up of 13 amino acids. CDR3 nucleotide sequence: TGCGCCAGGAACAAATCCTCTGGAAACACCATATATTTT. Translated, it gives CARNKSSGNTIYF.

The chain is built from TRBV19 and TRBJ2-6; D is ambiguous. V lost 0 bases, J lost 2 bases, and 11 bases lay in between. The length of the CDR3 is 17 residues. Germline values: CDR1 LNHDA, CDR2 SQIVND (reference sequence). CDR3 DNA: TGTGCCAGTAGTATAGACGGCAGTCGGGCTGGGGCCAACGTCCTGACTTTC. It codes for CASSIDGSRAGANVLTF.

CDR3 sequence: CASERGKNTEAFF. The DNA for the CDR3 is TGTGCCAGTGAGAGGGGGAAGAACACTGAAGCTTTCTTT. The V call is TRBV19, the J call TRBJ1-1; a weak D match, TRBD1 (6 bases). In germline, CDR1 is LNHDA, CDR2 SQIVND (reference sequence). CDR3 length equals 13 residues. Between the trimmed V and J ends, which lost 8 bases and 1 base, there was a span of 11 bases.

The J gene is TRBJ1-6, the V gene TRBV3-1 (or the pseudogene TRBV3-2); D is perhaps TRBD1 (6 bases). The V and J ends lost 1 base and 2 bases respectively, with 12 bases between them. CDR1 LGHDT and CDR2 YNNKEL come from the germline V gene (reference sequence). The CDR3 is 17 residues long. CDR3 coding DNA: TGTGCCAGCAGCCAAGTATCCAGGGGTACCTATAATTCACCCCTCCACTTT. Residues: CASSQVSRGTYNSPLHF.

The chain couples TRBV10-1 to TRBJ2-1; the match to TRBD2 covers 8 bases. V was clipped by 4 bases and J by 6 bases; unmatched bases: 5. Germline V CDR1 and CDR2: WNHNN, SYGVQD (reference sequence). This CDR3 has 14 amino acids. The CDR3 protein is CASSAGGPSNEQFF. The CDR3 DNA reads as TGCGCCAGCAGTGCGGGGGGGCCGAGCAATGAGCAGTTCTTC.

The chain joins TRBV6-6 to TRBJ1-2; 7 nucleotides agree with TRBD1. This CDR3 region has 13 residues. CDR1 MNHNY and CDR2 SVGAGI come from the germline V gene (reference sequence). V shed 5 bases and J 7 bases; nucleotides not matched to a gene: 7. In nucleotides, the CDR3 is TGTGCCAGCAGTAACGGACAGGCGGGTGGCTACACCTTC. Its translation: CASSNGQAGGYTF.

The sample holds a few counts of this clone. This chain's CDR3 is CASSLEQGRGYTF. CDR3 nucleotide sequence: TGTGCCAGCAGCTTAGAACAGGGTCGAGGCTACACCTTC. The chain uses TRBV7-2 and TRBJ1-2, with D maybe TRBD1 (6 bases). The CDR3 covers 13 residues. The V and J ends lost 1 base and 8 bases respectively, with 11 bases between them. Germline V lookup: CDR1 SGHTA, CDR2 FQGNSA.

This chain uses TRBV19 with TRBJ2-7; weak D call: TRBD2 (6 bases). Per the germline V gene, CDR1 is LNHDA and CDR2 is SQIVND (reference sequence). The CDR3 is made up of 14 amino acids. Trimming stripped 6 bases from V and 5 bases from J, with 17 bases between. The CDR3 region has the DNA TGTGCCAGTAGCGGGGGATTGGAGAGAGACGAGCAGTACTTC. Protein product: CASSGGLERDEQYF.

The chain uses TRBV12-3 or TRBV12-4 and TRBJ1-1; possible D gene TRBD1, 5 bases. Trimming shortened V by 7 bases and J by 5 bases, and 14 bases separated the two germline ends. The CDR3 has 13 residues. The CDR3 DNA is TGTGCCAGCATCGGGGGAAGGGGAACTGAAGCTTTCTTT. Its protein is CASIGGRGTEAFF.

V is TRBV16 and J is TRBJ1-1; the D gene is possibly TRBD1 (5 bases). Per germline, CDR1 KGHSY and CDR2 FQNENV. The CDR3 is 16 residues long. V was shortened by 1 base and J by 1 base, with 13 bases between the two germline ends. The CDR3 loop reads CASSQLILTGNTEAFF. Written as DNA, the CDR3 is TGTGCCAGCAGCCAATTAATCTTAACAGGGAACACTGAAGCTTTCTTT.

The gene calls are TRBV10-3 and TRBJ1-1; possibly TRBD1 for D (5 bases). The CDR3 is made up of 16 amino acids. Germline values: CDR1 ENHRY, CDR2 SYGVKD. V lost 5 bases and J 0 bases, leaving 16 bases between the germline ends. This CDR3 reads CAISFGWGVLNTEAFF. Here the CDR3 DNA reads TGTGCCATCAGTTTTGGATGGGGGGTGTTGAACACTGAAGCTTTCTTT.

The chain has TRBV30 and TRBJ2-7; TRBD1 agrees at 9 bases. This CDR3 comprises 16 residues. Losses at the gene ends were 2 bases for V and 5 bases for J; bases not matched to a gene: 13. Germline CDR1 and CDR2: GTSNPN and SVGIG (reference sequence). CDR3 coding DNA: TGTGCCTGGAGTCTCCCCAGGACAGGGGTGTTGCACGAGCAGTACTTC. Residues: CAWSLPRTGVLHEQYF.

The J gene is TRBJ2-1, the V gene TRBV7-8; 9 bases align to TRBD2. CDR1 and CDR2 from the germline V gene are SGHVS and FQNEAQ. This CDR3 has 16 residues. J gave up 10 bases and V 5 bases, and 15 bases lay outside the gene matches. The chain's CDR3 is CASSPAGTSLVQEQFF. The CDR3 region has the DNA TGTGCCAGCAGCCCGGCAGGGACTAGCCTAGTGCAAGAGCAGTTCTTC.

Here the CDR3 reads CASSPDRRETQYF. The CDR3 nucleotides are TGTGCCAGCAGCCCGGACAGGAGAGAGACCCAGTACTTC. V and J are TRBV7-2 and TRBJ2-5; 7 bases map to TRBD1. Germline CDR1 SGHTA, CDR2 FQGNSA. After removal of 5 bases from V and 4 bases from J, the junction contained 4 bases not matched to a gene. There are 13 residues in the CDR3.

This chain uses TRBV7-2 with TRBJ2-7; TRBD2 agrees at 7 bases. The V gene's germline CDR1 is SGHTA and CDR2 FQGNSA. With V trimmed by 1 base and J by 6 bases, 3 bases remained unmatched. The CDR3 is 13 residues long. CDR3 in DNA: TGTGCCAGCAGCTTAGTCAAGCGGGGCGAGCAGTACTTC. This gives the protein CASSLVKRGEQYF.

The V gene is TRBV9, the J gene TRBJ2-2, with D possibly being TRBD1 (6 bases). There are 16 residues in the CDR3. Trimming stripped 3 bases from V and 7 bases from J, with 19 bases between. The V gene's germline CDR1 is SGDLS and CDR2 YYNGEE. The CDR3 region is CASSAGLVGAVGELFF. The CDR3 coding sequence is TGTGCCAGCAGCGCCGGCCTTGTGGGGGCGGTCGGGGAGCTGTTTTTT.

This chain links TRBV3-1 (or the pseudogene TRBV3-2) with TRBJ1-2, with D perhaps matching TRBD1 (6 bases). CDR1 and CDR2 from the germline V gene are LGHDT and YNNKEL (reference sequence). The ends were cut back, 3 bases at V and 9 bases at J, with 26 bases in the middle. The CDR3 runs 17 residues. This CDR3 reads CASSHFSLGQSNNSYTF. DNA of the CDR3: TGTGCCAGCAGCCACTTTTCTTTAGGACAGTCAAATAATAGCTACACCTTC.